Listed below are T cell receptor beta chains from one sample, sequenced in a study of OX40 agonist ivuxolimab in advanced cancers. Sequencing used immunoSEQ multiplex PCR; TCRdb keeps in-frame clones, though not all of them. The sample includes tens of thousands of clones, approximately 85% of them seen just once. This specimen was CD4+ or CD8+ T cells sorted from blood, taken in a trial of the OX40 agonist ivuxolimab. Receptors were obtained from an adult with an advanced solid tumor such as melanoma, head and neck, liver or kidney cancer. Both conserved end residues are part of each CDR3. A D gene is named only where the DNA matches it firmly. Size tells how often a clone was seen (once, few, many) or the class of an expanded clone, and some rows leave it out.

D,V,J,size,CDR3,DNA
TRBD1,TRBV2,TRBJ1-5,-,CASSESGGTYRPQHF,TGTGCCAGCAGTGAATCAGGGGGCACATACCGGCCCCAGCATTTT
-,TRBV7-3,TRBJ1-5,-,CASSSPGRQPQHF,TGTGCCAGCAGCTCCCCGGGACGGCAGCCCCAGCATTTT
-,TRBV6-5,TRBJ1-2,once,CASSSTRLSGYTF,TGTGCCAGCAGTTCTACACGCCTGAGTGGCTACACCTTC
-,TRBV5-4,TRBJ2-7,once,CASSPEGGEQYF,TGTGCCAGCAGCCCGGAGGGGGGGGAGCAGTACTTC
-,TRBV2,TRBJ1-1,-,CASTIEGRTEAFF,TGTGCCAGCACCATCGAGGGGCGCACTGAAGCTTTCTTT
TRBD1,TRBV7-2,TRBJ1-6,once,CASSSWDSPNSPLHF,TGTGCCAGCAGCTCCTGGGACAGCCCGAATTCACCCCTCCACTTT
-,TRBV28,TRBJ2-7,few,CASSRAQAREQYF,TGTGCCAGCAGTCGGGCACAAGCGAGGGAGCAGTACTTC
TRBD1,TRBV6-5,TRBJ2-3,-,CASISSGRGNTQYF,TGTGCCAGCATCTCGTCCGGCAGGGGGAATACGCAGTATTTT
-,TRBV9,TRBJ1-2,-,CASSVAGGGGYTF,TGTGCCAGCAGCGTAGCGGGGGGTGGGGGCTACACCTTC
TRBD1,TRBV7-9,TRBJ1-1,-,CASSYRTGVKNTEAFF,TGTGCCAGCAGCTACAGGACAGGGGTCAAGAACACTGAAGCTTTCTTT
-,TRBV27,TRBJ1-1,-,CASRLNTEAFF,TGTGCCAGCAGATTGAACACTGAAGCTTTCTTT
TRBD1,TRBV4-2,TRBJ1-2,-,CASSHMGDSNNYGYTF,TGTGCCAGCAGCCATATGGGGGACAGTAACAACTATGGCTACACCTTC
TRBD1,TRBV19,TRBJ2-5,-,CASSADRGRGSQYF,TGTGCCAGTAGTGCAGACAGGGGACGGGGGTCCCAGTACTTC
-,TRBV19,TRBJ1-2,-,CASSISTTKGYTF,TGTGCCAGTAGTATATCTACCACCAAGGGCTACACCTTC
-,TRBV9,TRBJ1-2,-,CAARGYTF,TGTGCCGCCAGGGGCTACACCTTC
-,TRBV28,TRBJ2-1,-,CASNSLVVGEQFF,TGTGCCAGCAACAGCCTAGTAGTCGGTGAGCAGTTCTTC
TRBD1,TRBV6-1,TRBJ1-5,-,CASSADRVQTSYSNQPQHF,TGTGCCAGCAGTGCGGACAGGGTACAGACTAGCTATAGCAATCAGCCCCAGCATTTT
TRBD1,TRBV28,TRBJ1-1,-,CASSPGQGRTEAFF,TGTGCCAGCAGTCCAGGACAGGGGAGGACTGAAGCTTTCTTT
TRBD1,TRBV10-1,TRBJ2-5,once,CASSEFGTAQETQYF,TGCGCCAGCAGTGAGTTTGGGACAGCCCAAGAGACCCAGTACTTC
TRBD2,TRBV7-9,TRBJ2-7,-,CASSPGLAGAEQYF,TGTGCCAGCAGCCCGGGACTAGCGGGTGCCGAGCAGTACTTC
TRBD1,TRBV6-1,TRBJ1-4,-,CASSPGQGNEKLFF,TGTGCCAGCAGTCCGGGACAGGGTAATGAAAAACTGTTTTTT
-,TRBV7-9,TRBJ1-4,-,CASSLGDGLREKLFF,TGTGCCAGCAGCTTAGGGGACGGCCTTAGAGAAAAACTGTTTTTT
-,TRBV10-3,TRBJ1-5,-,CAISEAPGFSNQPQHF,TGTGCCATCAGTGAGGCCCCAGGGTTTAGCAATCAGCCCCAGCATTTT
-,TRBV19,TRBJ1-1,-,CASSIDVGAKDEAFF,TGTGCCAGTAGTATAGACGTGGGGGCGAAGGATGAAGCTTTCTTT
-,TRBV7-2,TRBJ1-2,-,CASSQQRGSNYGYTF,TGTGCCAGCAGCCAGCAAAGGGGCTCGAACTATGGCTACACCTTC
-,TRBV4-3,TRBJ1-5,-,CASSQTPKGAQVAQHF,TGCGCCAGCAGCCAAACCCCCAAAGGGGCGCAGGTTGCCCAGCATTTT
-,TRBV6-6,TRBJ2-5,-,CASSPQQETQYF,TGTGCCAGCAGCCCTCAACAAGAGACCCAGTACTTC
-,TRBV2,TRBJ2-2,-,CASRRYHTGELFF,TGTGCCAGCAGACGCTATCACACCGGGGAGCTGTTTTTT
-,TRBV27,TRBJ2-3,-,CASSLGRTDTQYF,TGTGCCAGCAGTTTAGGGCGGACAGATACGCAGTATTTT
TRBD1,TRBV6-1,TRBJ1-6,-,CASWGDRYNSPLHF,TGTGCCAGCTGGGGGGACAGGTATAATTCACCCCTCCACTTT
TRBD1,TRBV18,TRBJ1-5,-,CASSQGTGSNQPQHF,TGTGCCAGCTCACAGGGGACAGGGAGCAATCAGCCCCAGCATTTT
TRBD2,TRBV28,TRBJ2-7,few,CASSPLAGGPYEQYF,TGTGCCAGCAGTCCTTTAGCGGGAGGGCCCTACGAGCAGTACTTC
TRBD1,TRBV6-5,TRBJ1-1,-,CASTGQGAGDTEAFF,TGTGCCAGCACGGGACAGGGGGCTGGGGACACTGAAGCTTTCTTT
TRBD1,TRBV7-9,TRBJ1-5,-,CASSLVGQGKQPQHF,TGTGCCAGCAGCTTAGTGGGACAGGGTAAACAGCCCCAGCATTTT
-,TRBV11-2,TRBJ1-1,-,CASSFVSTEAFF,TGTGCCAGCAGCTTTGTTAGTACTGAAGCTTTCTTT
TRBD2,TRBV28,TRBJ2-7,-,CASIPGGWAASYEQYF,TGTGCCAGCATCCCCGGGGGGTGGGCCGCCTCCTACGAGCAGTACTTC
TRBD2,TRBV5-1,TRBJ2-1,-,CASSFNFGGRALGGEYNEQFF,TGCGCCAGCAGCTTTAATTTCGGCGGGAGGGCCTTAGGTGGGGAGTACAATGAGCAGTTCTTC
-,TRBV25-1,TRBJ1-3,-,CASSEFYDSGNTIYF,TGTGCCAGCAGTGAATTTTATGACTCTGGAAACACCATATATTTT
-,TRBV7-6,TRBJ1-3,once,CASSKDGAKNTGNTIYF,TGTGCCAGCAGCAAGGATGGGGCAAAAAATACTGGAAACACCATATATTTT
TRBD1,TRBV7-2,TRBJ2-5,-,CASSLGQGWLYQETQYF,TGTGCCAGCAGCCTCGGACAGGGGTGGTTGTACCAAGAGACCCAGTACTTC
-,TRBV28,TRBJ2-7,-,CASSSSVSGAYEQYF,TGTGCCAGCAGTTCCTCCGTTTCGGGGGCCTACGAGCAGTACTTC
-,TRBV6-1,TRBJ2-7,-,CASFRGSDRYEQYF,TGTGCCAGCTTCCGGGGCAGCGATCGCTACGAGCAGTACTTC
-,TRBV19,TRBJ2-7,-,CASSIGTSYEQYF,TGTGCCAGTAGTATTGGCACATCCTACGAGCAGTACTTC
-,TRBV7-9,TRBJ2-2,-,CASSSQGGTGELFF,TGTGCCAGCAGCTCCCAGGGGGGCACCGGGGAGCTGTTTTTT
TRBD2,TRBV18,TRBJ2-2,-,CASSPPSSGTTGELFF,TGTGCCAGCTCACCACCGAGTAGCGGGACGACCGGGGAGCTGTTTTTT